What follows are 26 T cell receptor beta chains derived from one specimen sequenced in a study of blood T cells in healthy people across ages. Primed by a sample-barcoded 5' primer and a J-beta primer mix, a second PCR proceeded for roughly 6 to 12 cycles. TCRdb used MiXCR to reprocess the 5' RACE reads, holding one entry per CDR3 protein. The sample yields some 1.5 million distinct CDR3 sequences, 28% seen once. The material sequenced was blood. Every receptor here comes from a woman aged 25 to 45 in good health.

The chain employs TRBV20-1 and TRBJ2-3; 8 nucleotides agree with TRBD2. V shed 3 bases, J shed 5 bases, and the junction held 10 bases outside the gene matches. Germline V gene data show CDR1 as DFQATT and CDR2 as SNEGSKA (reference sequence). CDR3 length: 15 residues. CDR3 bases: TGCAGTGCTAGTAACCGGGGGGGTCCTGGAGATACGCAGTATTTT. Its translation is CSASNRGGPGDTQYF.

This clonotype was observed a handful of times. This chain uses TRBV5-5 with TRBJ2-3; tentative D call: TRBD1 (5 bases). Trimming removed 3 bases at V and 4 bases at J, with 18 bases between. The CDR3 runs 16 residues. Germline assignment: CDR1 SGHKS and CDR2 YYEKEE (reference sequence). DNA of the CDR3: TGTGCCAGCAGCTCGGTGGGCAGGGCCCTCGCAGATACGCAGTATTTT. Protein: CASSSVGRALADTQYF.

Only a few counts were recorded for this clonotype. The chain links TRBV2 to TRBJ2-3; D gene uncertain. Germline V lookup: CDR1 SNHLY, CDR2 FYNNEI. This CDR3 is built from 14 residues. V was clipped by 4 bases and J by 6 bases, with 14 bases between them. The CDR3 protein is CASSVAFPDDTQYF. The CDR3 bases are TGTGCCAGCAGTGTGGCCTTCCCAGACGATACGCAGTATTTT.

Turning to this clonotype: Being one base from a much bigger clone, this may be a read error. The chain is built from TRBV5-1 and TRBJ2-3; the D gene is possibly TRBD1 (6 bases). CDR3 length equals 12 residues. The V gene's germline CDR1 is SGHRS and CDR2 YFSETQ. This CDR3 reads CAGSAQGDTQYF. As DNA, the CDR3 is TGCGCCGGCAGCGCACAGGGAGATACGCAGTATTTT.

Notes on this clonotype: Because the CDR3's place on the DNA is in doubt, the DNA is left out and the CDR3 is given as listed by TCRdb. V usage is TRBV30 and J usage is TRBJ2-2; the table's TRBD2 call for D was not verified on the DNA. Germline assignment: CDR1 GTSNPN and CDR2 SVGIG (reference sequence). The CDR3 sequence runs 16 residues, both termini included. The CDR3 loop reads CAWSVGEGSNTGERFF.

The chain carries TRBV18 and TRBJ1-2; perhaps TRBD1 as D (6 bases). Trimming removed 0 bases from V and 6 bases from J, with 11 bases in between. The CDR3 loop spans 14 amino acids. Germline-derived CDR1 and CDR2 are KGHSH and LQKENI. The chain's CDR3 is CASSPPTGKDGYTF. CDR3 sequence (DNA): TGTGCCAGCTCACCACCCACAGGGAAAGATGGCTACACCTTC.

Regarding this clonotype: Germline is not matched at one junction end, which may reflect a read error. CDR3: CASSFPGASNAEAFF. CDR3 nucleotide sequence: TGCGCCAGCAGCTTTCCGGGGGCTTCGAACGCTGAAGCTTTCTTT. The rearrangement joins TRBV5-1 to TRBJ1-1; possibly TRBD1 for D (6 bases). This CDR3 is built from 15 residues. From germline, CDR1 is SGHRS and CDR2 YFSETQ.

The chain uses TRBV28 and TRBJ2-5; 8 bases fit TRBD2. Germline V gene lookup returns CDR1 MDHEN and CDR2 SYDVKM. V gave up 6 bases and J gave up 4 bases; unmatched junction bases: 7. CDR3 length: 14 residues. CDR3 sequence: CASRRFSGIETQYF. The DNA for the CDR3 is TGTGCCAGCAGGCGATTTAGCGGGATAGAGACCCAGTACTTC.

Only a few counts were recorded for this clonotype. V usage is TRBV12-3 or TRBV12-4 and J usage is TRBJ1-4, with unresolved D. This CDR3 spans 13 amino acids. V was pared by 5 bases and J by 5 bases, with 9 bases between. The CDR3 loop reads CASSRSGNEKLFF. In DNA form, the CDR3 reads TGTGCCAGCAGTCGAAGTGGGAATGAAAAACTGTTTTTT.

This chain uses TRBV19 with TRBJ1-5, with D possibly TRBD1 on 6 matching bases. The CDR3 is 15 amino acids. CDR1 and CDR2 (germline): LNHDA, SQIVND (reference sequence). Trimming shortened V by 8 bases and J by 2 bases, and 16 bases separated the two germline ends. CDR3 in DNA: TGTGCCAGTTTAAACTTTCCAGGGGGCAATCAGCCCCAGCATTTT. Translated: CASLNFPGGNQPQHF.

This clonotype was seen ten or more times. The chain employs TRBV7-3 and TRBJ2-3; 9 bases map to TRBD2. The germline gives CDR1 SGHTA, CDR2 FQGTGA. There are 18 residues in the CDR3. V lost 0 bases, J lost 0 bases, and 7 bases stayed unmatched. The chain's CDR3 is CASSLTAGGGGSTDTQYF. CDR3 in DNA: TGTGCCAGCAGCTTAACGGCGGGGGGGGGCGGGAGCACAGATACGCAGTATTTT. The whole variable domain, remainder taken from reference TRBV7-3 and TRBJ2-3, is GAGVSQTPSNKVTEKGKYVELRCDPISGHTALYWYRQSLGQGPEFLIYFQGTGAADDSGLPNDRFFAVRPEGSVSTLKIQRTERGDSAVYLCASSLTAGGGGSTDTQYFGPGTRLTVL.

J is TRBJ2-6 and V is TRBV6-2 or TRBV6-3; 11 positions match TRBD2. Germline V gene sequence: CDR1 MNHEY, CDR2 SVGEGT. This CDR3 contains 18 residues. J was trimmed by 0 bases and V by 6 bases; bases with no gene match: 7. The CDR3 is CASRYSGRASSGANVLTF. The CDR3 DNA reads as TGTGCCAGCAGATATAGCGGGAGGGCCTCCTCTGGGGCCAACGTCCTGACTTTC.

This chain joins TRBV28 and TRBJ2-7; D unclear. Germline V lookup: CDR1 MDHEN, CDR2 SYDVKM. V shed 6 bases and J shed 9 bases, with 15 bases lying between them. The CDR3 has 12 residues. The chain's CDR3 is CASSRTASVQYF. CDR3 nucleotide sequence: TGTGCCAGCAGCCGGACGGCAAGCGTGCAGTACTTC.

The genes are TRBV5-1 and TRBJ2-1; 10 nucleotides agree with TRBD1. This CDR3 has 15 amino acids. V gave up 5 bases and J gave up 2 bases; unmatched junction bases: 4. Germline loops: CDR1 SGHRS, CDR2 YFSETQ. The CDR3 DNA is TGCGCCAGCAGGAACGGACAGGGGGCCTACAATGAGCAGTTCTTC. This codes for CASRNGQGAYNEQFF.

This clonotype has ten or more counts. V gene TRBV5-5 combines with J gene TRBJ2-3; D not certain. The CDR3 sequence is 14 residues long. V lost 5 bases to trimming and J lost 2 bases, with 12 bases between them. CDR1 is SGHKS and CDR2 is YYEKEE in the germline V gene (reference sequence). DNA for the CDR3: TGTGCCAGCAGATCCGACCACCCCACAGATACGCAGTATTTT. Translation: CASRSDHPTDTQYF.

This clonotype was counted a few times. This chain connects TRBV6-2 or TRBV6-3 to TRBJ1-1; a possible D gene is TRBD1 (6 bases). This CDR3 comprises 12 residues. Germline CDR1 MNHEY, CDR2 SVGEGT. Trimming shortened V by 8 bases and J by 4 bases, and 11 bases separated the two germline ends. CDR3 sequence: CASGRGSTEAFF. CDR3 coding DNA: TGTGCCAGCGGCAGGGGTAGCACTGAAGCTTTCTTT.

As for this clonotype: Sequence at one end of the junction differs from germline and may be a read error. This chain links TRBV13 with TRBJ2-1; no clear D gene. CDR3 length: 12 residues. Germline lookup yields CDR1 PRHDT and CDR2 FYEKMQ (reference sequence). CDR3 DNA: TGTGCCAGCAGCCCCCGATCTAATGAGCGGTTCTTC. Amino acids: CASSPRSNERFF.

This clonotype has a handful of counts. The chain recombines TRBV5-1 with TRBJ2-3; 7 nucleotides align to TRBD2. There are 15 residues in the CDR3. The J segment lost 0 bases and the V segment lost 9 bases, leaving 10 bases of the junction unmatched. Germline CDR1 and CDR2: SGHRS and YFSETQ. CDR3 residues: CATNWGGPSTDTQYF. CDR3 DNA: TGCGCCACGAACTGGGGGGGACCTAGCACAGATACGCAGTATTTT. Supplemented by reference TRBV5-1 and TRBJ2-3, the full variable domain reads KAGVTQTPRYLIKTRGQQVTLSCSPISGHRSVSWYQQTPGQGLQFLFEYFSETQRNKGNFPGRFSGRQFSNSRSEMNVSTLELGDSALYLCATNWGGPSTDTQYFGPGTRLTVL.

This clonotype was counted a few times. The chain employs TRBV27 and TRBJ2-4, with 10 bases that match TRBD1. Looked up from germline, CDR1 is MNHEY and CDR2 is SMNVEV (reference sequence). This CDR3 has 14 residues. The junction had 4 bases not matched to a gene; V was cut back by 4 bases and J by 7 bases. The CDR3: CASSWTGGRNIQYF. CDR3 in DNA: TGTGCCAGCAGTTGGACAGGGGGAAGGAACATTCAGTACTTC.

Comment on this clonotype: The conserved phenylalanine or tryptophan is not found at the CDR3 terminus, so this likely reflects a read error. The V gene is TRBV11-2, the J gene TRBJ2-1; D unresolved. The ends were cut back, 3 bases at V and 9 bases at J, with 6 bases in the middle. Germline V lookup: CDR1 SGHAT, CDR2 FQNNGV. The CDR3 covers 11 residues. This chain's CDR3 is CASSFVFEQFS. The CDR3 coding sequence is TGTGCCAGCAGCTTCGTCTTTGAGCAGTTCTCC.

This clonotype was observed a handful of times. CDR3 nucleotides: TGTGCCGGGGCAGCCGGGACAGGGGGCACCTACGAGCAGTACTTC. Translation gives CAGAAGTGGTYEQYF. V gene TRBV10-3 combines with J gene TRBJ2-7; 12 positions match TRBD1. V trimming: 11 bases; J trimming: 2 bases; junction bases outside the gene matches: 10. The CDR3 sequence is 15 residues long. Germline CDR1 and CDR2: ENHRY and SYGVKD.

The chain uses TRBV11-2 and TRBJ2-7, with D perhaps being TRBD1 or TRBD2 (6 bases each). The germline V and J ends were trimmed by 8 bases and 0 bases, with 11 bases remaining between them. CDR1 is SGHAT, CDR2 FQNNGV, per germline. The CDR3 contains 13 residues. As DNA, the CDR3 is TGTGCCAGCGCCGAGGGGGGCTCCTACGAGCAGTACTTC. Its translation is CASAEGGSYEQYF.

A remark on this clonotype: A much larger clone is a single base away; this may be a read error. This chain uses TRBV7-2 with TRBJ2-7; D perhaps matches TRBD1 (8 bases). From germline, CDR1 is SGHTA and CDR2 FQGNSA. This CDR3 spans 15 amino acids. Trimming pared 4 bases from V and 7 bases from J, leaving 20 bases between. CDR3 DNA sequence: TGTGCCAGCAGCTCACAGGGGGGGGCTTACAATGAGCAGTACTTC. As protein: CASSSQGGAYNEQYF.

This clonotype appeared a few times. The V and J genes are TRBV4-1 and TRBJ2-4, with TRBD2 matching over 7 bases. The V and J ends lost 3 bases and 6 bases, in that order; junction bases with no gene match: 14. Germline V gene lookup returns CDR1 MGHRA and CDR2 YSYEKL. The CDR3 contains 17 residues. The DNA of the CDR3 is TGCGCCAGCAGCCAGATGGGAGGGGCTACAGTGGGAAACATTCAGTACTTC. Encoded protein: CASSQMGGATVGNIQYF.

The chain uses TRBV7-2 and TRBJ2-7; TRBD2 matches 7 bases. Germline-derived CDR1 and CDR2 are SGHTA and FQGNSA. The CDR3 spans 13 residues. With V trimmed by 6 bases and J by 6 bases, 8 bases remained unmatched. DNA for the CDR3: TGTGCCAGCAGGGTGGCGGGAGTCGTCGAGCAGTACTTC. This gives the protein CASRVAGVVEQYF.

This clonotype was counted a few times. The chain carries TRBV20-1 and TRBJ1-2; D might be TRBD1 (5 bases). This CDR3 comprises 18 residues. V shed 0 bases and J shed 1 base, with 21 bases lying between them. Germline V lookup: CDR1 DFQATT, CDR2 SNEGSKA (reference sequence). Written as DNA, the CDR3 is TGCAGTGCTAGAGATCGTGTGGGGCAGAGGACATATAACTATGGCTACACCTTC. Translation gives CSARDRVGQRTYNYGYTF.